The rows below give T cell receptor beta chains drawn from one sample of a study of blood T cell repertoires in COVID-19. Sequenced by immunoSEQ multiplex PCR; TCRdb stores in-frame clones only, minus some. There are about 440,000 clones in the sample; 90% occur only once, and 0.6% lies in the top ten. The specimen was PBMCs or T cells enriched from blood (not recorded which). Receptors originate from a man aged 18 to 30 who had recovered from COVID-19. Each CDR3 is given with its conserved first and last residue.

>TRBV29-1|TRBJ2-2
CSVTARTSGFSGELFF
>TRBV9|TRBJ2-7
CASSAVQTGMVTEQYF
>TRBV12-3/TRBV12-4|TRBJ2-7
CASSLGGVYEQYF
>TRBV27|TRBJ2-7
CASSAGTAFYEQYF
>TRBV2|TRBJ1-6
CASSEPPSPLHF
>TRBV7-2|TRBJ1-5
CASSPRAVLRDQPQHF
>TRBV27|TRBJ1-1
CASRDRGSTEAFF
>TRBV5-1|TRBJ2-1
CASSSYPGGNEQFF
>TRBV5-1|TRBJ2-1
CASSWAPGLDNEQFF
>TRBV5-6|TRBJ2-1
CASSLQGFSTYNEQFF
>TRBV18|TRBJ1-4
CASSPGQFNEKLFF
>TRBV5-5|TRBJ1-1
CASSLGQGVNTEAFF
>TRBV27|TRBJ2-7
CASSLMGANPYEQYF
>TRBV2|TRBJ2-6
CASASRGANVLTF
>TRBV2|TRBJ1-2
CASSEAGGGYGYTF
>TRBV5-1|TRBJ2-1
CASSGGRNNEQFF
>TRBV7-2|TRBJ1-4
CASSYGGARSNEKLFF
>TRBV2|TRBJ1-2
CASRDDRVDGYTF
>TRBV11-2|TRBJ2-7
CASSLAVAGFVEQYF
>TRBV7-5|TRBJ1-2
CVRSLMRGPGYTF
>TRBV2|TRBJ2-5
CASSALQETQYF
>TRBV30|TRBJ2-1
CAWSVGSGPYNEQFF
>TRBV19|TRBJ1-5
CATGYRAGNQPQHF
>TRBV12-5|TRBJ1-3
CASGLVLEGASGNTIYF
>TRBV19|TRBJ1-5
CASSTTDRGLDSNQPQHF
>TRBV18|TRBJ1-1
CASSPLGEGRAFF
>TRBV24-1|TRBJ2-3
CATGLAGSQYF
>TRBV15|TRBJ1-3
CATSRGGTQSSGNTIYF
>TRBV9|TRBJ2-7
CASSADQRELYF